The rows below give T cell receptor beta chains drawn from one sample of a study of blood T cell repertoires in COVID-19. Only in-frame clones appear in the TCRdb table, and some are missing; sequencing was by immunoSEQ multiplex PCR. Seen here are about 210,000 clones, around 83% observed once, and the top ten hold 9.7%. Sequencing was carried out using peripheral blood. The receptors here all came from a man between 45 and 60 years old with active or convalescent COVID-19. CDR3s include the opening cysteine and the closing phenylalanine or tryptophan. A D gene is named only where the DNA matches it firmly. Size tells how often a clone was seen (once, few, many) or the class of an expanded clone, and some rows leave it out.

D gene: TRBD1; J gene: TRBJ2-3; clone size: -; V gene: TRBV7-8; CDR3 protein: CASSLVRQGVGTDTQYF; CDR3 DNA: TGTGCCAGCAGCTTAGTTCGACAGGGGGTTGGTACAGATACGCAGTATTTT
D gene: -; J gene: TRBJ1-5; clone size: -; V gene: TRBV28; CDR3 protein: CASDRMNQPQHF; CDR3 DNA: TGTGCCAGCGACAGGATGAATCAGCCCCAGCATTTT
D gene: TRBD1; J gene: TRBJ2-7; clone size: -; V gene: TRBV5-1; CDR3 protein: CASSQGQDYEQYF; CDR3 DNA: TGCGCCAGCAGCCAGGGACAGGACTACGAGCAGTACTTC
D gene: TRBD1; J gene: TRBJ1-4; clone size: -; V gene: TRBV19; CDR3 protein: CASSDTGGPTNEKLFF; CDR3 DNA: TGTGCCAGTAGTGATACAGGGGGCCCAACTAATGAAAAACTGTTTTTT
D gene: -; J gene: TRBJ1-1; clone size: once; V gene: TRBV3-1/TRBV3-2; CDR3 protein: CASSPRVNTEAFF; CDR3 DNA: TGTGCCAGCAGCCCACGGGTGAACACTGAAGCTTTCTTT
D gene: -; J gene: TRBJ1-6; clone size: -; V gene: TRBV2; CDR3 protein: CASSEWRVNSPLHF; CDR3 DNA: TGTGCCAGCAGTGAATGGAGAGTAAATTCACCCCTCCACTTT
D gene: -; J gene: TRBJ2-2; clone size: -; V gene: TRBV19; CDR3 protein: CASSSDRGRELFF; CDR3 DNA: TGTGCCAGTAGTTCGGACAGAGGCCGGGAGCTGTTTTTT
D gene: -; J gene: TRBJ1-4; clone size: -; V gene: TRBV5-1; CDR3 protein: CASSLASIDEKLFF; CDR3 DNA: TGCGCCAGCAGCTTGGCCAGTATCGATGAAAAACTGTTTTTT
D gene: -; J gene: TRBJ2-1; clone size: few; V gene: TRBV19; CDR3 protein: CASRIGGGAHNEQFF; CDR3 DNA: TGTGCCAGTAGAATAGGAGGGGGCGCTCACAATGAGCAGTTCTTC
D gene: TRBD1; J gene: TRBJ1-5; clone size: -; V gene: TRBV5-4; CDR3 protein: CASSSGTATNSNQPQHF; CDR3 DNA: TGTGCCAGCAGCTCCGGGACAGCCACTAATAGCAATCAGCCCCAGCATTTT
D gene: -; J gene: TRBJ1-5; clone size: few; V gene: TRBV7-6; CDR3 protein: CASSLADSPNQPQHF; CDR3 DNA: TGTGCCAGCAGCTTAGCGGACAGTCCAAATCAGCCCCAGCATTTT
D gene: TRBD2; J gene: TRBJ2-1; clone size: -; V gene: TRBV7-6; CDR3 protein: CASSLGLAGGVGEQFF; CDR3 DNA: TGTGCCAGCAGCTTAGGTCTAGCGGGAGGGGTAGGTGAGCAGTTCTTC
D gene: -; J gene: TRBJ2-3; clone size: -; V gene: TRBV5-8; CDR3 protein: CASRKRGTTTDTQYF; CDR3 DNA: TGTGCCAGCAGGAAAAGGGGGACTACCACAGATACGCAGTATTTT
D gene: -; J gene: TRBJ2-1; clone size: -; V gene: TRBV6-2/TRBV6-3; CDR3 protein: CASSYLDSEQFF; CDR3 DNA: TGTGCCAGCAGTTACTTGGACAGCGAGCAGTTCTTC
D gene: -; J gene: TRBJ1-6; clone size: -; V gene: TRBV18; CDR3 protein: CASAGQMRESPLHF; CDR3 DNA: TGTGCCAGCGCCGGACAGATGAGGGAATCACCCCTCCACTTT
D gene: -; J gene: TRBJ2-1; clone size: once; V gene: TRBV10-3; CDR3 protein: CAIRDSHYNEQFF; CDR3 DNA: TGTGCCATCAGGGACTCACACTACAATGAGCAGTTCTTC
D gene: TRBD2; J gene: TRBJ2-1; clone size: once; V gene: TRBV7-9; CDR3 protein: CASSLAGGGGKWYEQFF; CDR3 DNA: TGTGCCAGCAGCTTAGCTGGCGGGGGGGGAAAATGGTATGAGCAGTTCTTC
D gene: -; J gene: TRBJ2-2; clone size: -; V gene: TRBV24-1; CDR3 protein: CATSDFGSGVYTGELFF; CDR3 DNA: TGTGCCACCAGTGATTTCGGCTCAGGGGTGTACACCGGGGAGCTGTTTTTT
D gene: TRBD1; J gene: TRBJ2-2; clone size: -; V gene: TRBV10-3; CDR3 protein: CAIRGTAMNTGELFF; CDR3 DNA: TGTGCCATCAGGGGGACAGCGATGAACACCGGGGAGCTGTTTTTT
D gene: -; J gene: TRBJ1-5; clone size: -; V gene: TRBV12-2; CDR3 protein: CASRSRGGAFSNQPQHF; CDR3 DNA: TGTGCAAGTCGCTCGAGAGGGGGGGCGTTTAGCAATCAGCCCCAGCATTTT
D gene: TRBD1; J gene: TRBJ1-1; clone size: -; V gene: TRBV7-8; CDR3 protein: CASSSRGVVLLGAFF; CDR3 DNA: TGTGCCAGCAGTTCCAGGGGGGTGGTGTTGTTAGGAGCTTTCTTT
D gene: TRBD2; J gene: TRBJ2-3; clone size: -; V gene: TRBV13; CDR3 protein: CASSSPGLAGHTDTQYF; CDR3 DNA: TGTGCCAGCAGCTCACCTGGACTAGCGGGGCACACAGATACGCAGTATTTT
D gene: -; J gene: TRBJ2-1; clone size: -; V gene: TRBV14; CDR3 protein: CASSQEQGGQFF; CDR3 DNA: TGTGCCAGCAGCCAAGAACAGGGTGGGCAGTTCTTC
D gene: TRBD1; J gene: TRBJ2-1; clone size: -; V gene: TRBV24-1; CDR3 protein: CATSDRTGVNEQFF; CDR3 DNA: TGTGCCACCAGTGACCGAACAGGGGTCAATGAGCAGTTCTTC